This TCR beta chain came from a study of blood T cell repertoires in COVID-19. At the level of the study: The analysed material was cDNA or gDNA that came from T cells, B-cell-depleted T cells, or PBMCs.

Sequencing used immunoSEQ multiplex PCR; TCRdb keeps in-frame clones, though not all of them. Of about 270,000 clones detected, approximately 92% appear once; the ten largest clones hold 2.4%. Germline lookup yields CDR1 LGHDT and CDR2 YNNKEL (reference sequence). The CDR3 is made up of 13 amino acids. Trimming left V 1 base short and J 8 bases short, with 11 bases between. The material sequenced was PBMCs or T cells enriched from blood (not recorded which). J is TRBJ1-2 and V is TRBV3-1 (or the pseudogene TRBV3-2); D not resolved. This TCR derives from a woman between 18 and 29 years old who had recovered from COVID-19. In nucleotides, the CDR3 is TGTGCCAGCAGCCAAGTTTCCTCGGGGGGCTACACCTTC. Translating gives CASSQVSSGGYTF.